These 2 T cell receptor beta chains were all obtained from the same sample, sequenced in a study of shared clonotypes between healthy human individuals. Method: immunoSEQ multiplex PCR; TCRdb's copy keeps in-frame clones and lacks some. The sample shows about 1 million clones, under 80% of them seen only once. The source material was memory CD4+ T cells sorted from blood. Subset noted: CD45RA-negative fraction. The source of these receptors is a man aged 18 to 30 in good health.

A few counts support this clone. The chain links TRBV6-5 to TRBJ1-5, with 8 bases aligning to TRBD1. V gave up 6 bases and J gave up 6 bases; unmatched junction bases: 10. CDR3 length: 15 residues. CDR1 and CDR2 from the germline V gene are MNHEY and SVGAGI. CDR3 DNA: TGTGCCAGCAGGCCAACAGGGGGGCCAAGTCAGCCCCAGCATTTT. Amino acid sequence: CASRPTGGPSQPQHF.

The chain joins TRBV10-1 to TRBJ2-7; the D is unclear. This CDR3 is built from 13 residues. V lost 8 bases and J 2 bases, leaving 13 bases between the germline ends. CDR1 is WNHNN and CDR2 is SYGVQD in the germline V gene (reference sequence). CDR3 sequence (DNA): TGCGCCAGCTACACCCTGAGCCCCTACGAGCAGTACTTC. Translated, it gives CASYTLSPYEQYF.